This passage covers 14 T cell receptor beta chains from one sample sequenced in a study of T cells after yellow fever vaccination. TCRdb reanalysed the 5' RACE reads using MiXCR and keeps one entry per CDR3 protein. The sample has hundreds of thousands of distinct CDR3 sequences, around an eighth seen once. The sample here was PBMCs, taken on the day of the yellow fever booster vaccination. The origin of the receptors is a man under 40 who received the YFV17D yellow fever vaccine.

CDR3 DNA sequence: TGCAGCGTTCAGCGGGGCAATGAGCAGTTCTTC. Its translation: CSVQRGNEQFF. This sequence joins TRBV29-1 and TRBJ2-1; TRBD2 agrees at 7 bases. This CDR3 contains 11 residues. J lost 6 bases, V lost 5 bases, and 1 base had no gene match. The germline V gene encodes CDR1 SQVTM and CDR2 ANQGSEA.

This clonotype was seen more than once but under ten times. The genes are TRBV19 and TRBJ2-7, with 7 bases aligning to TRBD1. The CDR3 runs to 15 residues. CDR1 LNHDA and CDR2 SQIVND come from the germline V gene (reference sequence). With 5 bases clipped from V and 4 bases from J, the junction kept 11 bases outside the gene matches. The DNA of the CDR3 is TGTGCCAGTAGTCTCTCCGTAGGGGGCGAGTACGAGCAGTACTTC. It yields the protein CASSLSVGGEYEQYF.

This clonotype was counted between two and nine times. The V gene is TRBV20-1, the J gene TRBJ2-5; D not certain. CDR1 and CDR2 (germline): DFQATT, SNEGSKA (reference sequence). CDR3 length: 14 amino acids. The germline V and J ends were trimmed by 3 bases and 1 base, with 12 bases remaining between them. The CDR3 coding sequence is TGCAGTGCTAGTTGGGTCCAGGCCCAAGAGACCCAGTACTTC. It codes for CSASWVQAQETQYF.

The chain employs TRBV11-1 and TRBJ2-1; tentative D call: TRBD2 (6 bases). This CDR3 contains 15 residues. V shed 5 bases and J shed 2 bases, with 13 bases lying between them. Germline V gene lookup returns CDR1 SGHAT and CDR2 FQDESV (reference sequence). The chain's CDR3 is CASSARDWTYNEQFF. The CDR3 region has the DNA TGTGCCAGCAGCGCCCGGGACTGGACCTACAATGAGCAGTTCTTC.

CDR3 DNA: TGTGCCAGCAGCCCTAAGAGACAGGGGGCTTACGAGCAGTACTTC. This gives the protein CASSPKRQGAYEQYF. The chain has TRBV27 and TRBJ2-7; 10 bases align to TRBD1. Per the germline V gene, CDR1 is MNHEY and CDR2 is SMNVEV (reference sequence). The CDR3 runs 15 residues. The V segment lost 6 bases and the J segment 4 bases; nucleotides outside the gene matches: 9.

This clonotype occurred a few times. The gene calls are TRBV5-1 and TRBJ2-3; TRBD2 aligns across 13 bases. V was clipped by 3 bases and J by 0 bases; unmatched bases: 13. CDR1 is SGHRS and CDR2 is YFSETQ in the germline V gene. The CDR3 length is 20 residues. The DNA for the CDR3 is TGCGCCAGCAGCTCCCCACGGACTAGCGGGAGTAGGATTAGCACAGATACGCAGTATTTT. Its translation: CASSSPRTSGSRISTDTQYF.

This clonotype was detected a few times. The V call is TRBV3-1, the J call TRBJ1-4; D remains unclear. Germline loops: CDR1 LGHDT, CDR2 YNNKEL (reference sequence). The CDR3 has 14 amino acids. V lost 2 bases, J lost 7 bases, and 11 bases lay in between. In DNA, the CDR3 is TGTGCCAGCAGCCAAATTACACAGAGTGAAAAACTGTTTTTT. The encoded protein is CASSQITQSEKLFF.

This sequence joins TRBV27 and TRBJ1-6; tentatively, D is TRBD1 (5 bases). The CDR3 is 14 residues long. The germline V gene encodes CDR1 MNHEY and CDR2 SMNVEV (reference sequence). Trimming stripped 8 bases from V and 5 bases from J, with 13 bases between. CDR3 bases: TGTGCCAGCTCGCCCTCGGGGGATAATTCACCCCTCCACTTT. Protein sequence: CASSPSGDNSPLHF.

The chain uses TRBV24-1 and TRBJ2-1, with D possibly being TRBD2 (5 bases). V was pared by 9 bases and J by 2 bases, with 16 bases between. This CDR3 has 15 residues. In germline, CDR1 is KGHDR, CDR2 SFDVKD. DNA of the CDR3: TGTGCCACCGAGGAGGAGCGGAATACCTACAATGAGCAGTTCTTC. It yields the protein CATEEERNTYNEQFF.

This clonotype was found a few times. This chain joins TRBV5-1 and TRBJ2-5; unclear D gene. V was trimmed by 1 base and J by 2 bases, leaving 15 bases between them. This CDR3 has 16 residues. Germline loops: CDR1 SGHRS, CDR2 YFSETQ. The CDR3 DNA is TGCGCCAGCAGCTTGTTATCTGCAGGCATACAAGAGACCCAGTACTTC. It codes for CASSLLSAGIQETQYF.

This clonotype has only a few counts. The rearrangement links TRBV25-1 to TRBJ2-2, with D possibly TRBD2 on 5 matching bases. CDR3 length: 12 residues. The V and J ends lost 3 bases and 6 bases respectively, with 5 bases between them. CDR1 and CDR2 (germline): MGHDK, SYGVNS. The CDR3 reads CASSERAGELFF. Written as DNA, the CDR3 is TGTGCCAGCAGTGAGAGGGCCGGGGAGCTGTTTTTT.

Only a few counts were recorded for this clonotype. The rearrangement links TRBV7-6 to TRBJ1-4, with D possibly matching TRBD1 (5 bases). Germline V gives CDR1 SGHVS, CDR2 FNYEAQ. V lost 5 bases and J lost 5, with 12 bases in between. The CDR3 is made up of 14 amino acids. The CDR3, as DNA: TGTGCCAGCAGCCCAGGGTCACCCAATGAAAAACTGTTTTTT. Protein product: CASSPGSPNEKLFF.

This clonotype has ten or more counts. The V gene is TRBV9, the J gene TRBJ1-5; 8 positions match TRBD1. The CDR3 sequence is 15 residues long. Germline-derived CDR1 and CDR2 are SGDLS and YYNGEE. The V segment lost 5 bases and the J segment 5 bases; nucleotides outside the gene matches: 9. The CDR3 reads CASSYGQGVDQPQHF. The CDR3 nucleotides read TGTGCCAGCAGTTACGGACAGGGTGTTGATCAGCCCCAGCATTTT.

This clonotype was counted only a few times. The chain joins TRBV5-5 to TRBJ2-1; D gene unclear. CDR1 SGHKS and CDR2 YYEKEE come from the germline V gene (reference sequence). With 3 bases removed from V and 13 bases from J, the gap between germline ends came to 14 bases. The CDR3 contains 12 residues. CDR3 region: CASSWVTPAQFF. In DNA form, the CDR3 reads TGTGCCAGCAGCTGGGTGACTCCGGCACAGTTCTTC. The whole variable domain, filled in from reference TRBV5-5 and TRBJ2-1, reads DAGVTQSPTHLIKTRGQQVTLRCSPISGHKSVSWYQQVLGQGPQFIFQYYEKEERGRGNFPDRFSARQFPNYSSELNVNALLLGDSALYLCASSWVTPAQFFGPGTRLTVL.